This T cell receptor (beta chain) was recovered during a study of Graves' ophthalmopathy and Graves' hyperthyroidism. For repertoire sequencing, the TCR beta CDR3 regions were amplified from RNA transcripts. RT-PCR with HTBI primers came first, then second-round multiplex PCR. TCRdb reprocessed the multiplex PCR reads via MiXCR and lists one record per CDR3 protein. This repertoire shows 1 million to 1.3 million distinct CDR3 sequences, 35% to 40% found once; its top ten account for around 10%. This CDR3 is built from 12 residues. The germline V and J ends were trimmed by 7 bases and 3 bases, with 13 bases remaining between them. Germline CDR1 and CDR2: SQVTM and ANQGSEA. This clonotype came up many times.

The chain combines TRBV29-1 with TRBJ2-7; D remains ambiguous. This receptor was taken from an adult man with Graves' hyperthyroidism. Sequencing was performed on peripheral blood or thyroid tissue (not recorded which). Written as DNA, the CDR3 is TGCAGCGCCCTGGGTGGCAGCTACGAGCAGTACTTC. Translating gives CSALGGSYEQYF.